This entry lists 19 T cell receptor beta chains sequenced from one sample in a study of CXCR3-negative and CXCR3-positive naive CD8 T cells. UMI labels and 5' RACE were used to prepare the TRB cDNA libraries. TCRdb reanalyzed the 5' RACE reads and collapses them to one entry per CDR3 protein, without DNA. In all, the sample yields 130,000 or so distinct CDR3 sequences. Material: naive CXCR3- CD8+ T cells from blood. Subset indicated: CD45RO-CCR7+CD27+CD95- naive CD8+ T cells lacking CXCR3 (TNR3-). All receptors derive from a human donor in good health. Some clones in this sample may be carry-over from other donors' samples.

The gene calls are TRBV5-1 and TRBJ2-1; TCRdb selects TRBD1, and the lack of DNA leaves this call unchecked. The CDR3 contains 16 residues. Per germline, CDR1 SGHRS and CDR2 YFSETQ. CDR3 sequence reads: CASSTPDSKNYNEQFF.

The CDR3 sequence is CSARPLGAAGSPLHF. The chain combines TRBV20-1 with TRBJ1-6; TCRdb's D gene call, TRBD1, goes unchecked for lack of DNA. Germline CDR1 DFQATT, CDR2 SNEGSKA (reference sequence). CDR3 length equals 15 residues.

This rearrangement joins TRBV7-6 to TRBJ2-2; without DNA, the TCRdb call of TRBD2 cannot be checked. The CDR3 contains 17 residues. Germline CDR1 SGHVS, CDR2 FNYEAQ. The CDR3 reads CASRDGTSGGPPGELFF.

The V call is TRBV27, the J call TRBJ2-7; the TCRdb call, TRBD2, lacks DNA for checking. The CDR3 sequence is 15 residues long. The germline V gene encodes CDR1 MNHEY and CDR2 SMNVEV (reference sequence). The CDR3 protein is CASSPSGRGTYEQYF.

The chain uses TRBV7-9 and TRBJ2-3; TCRdb returns TRBD1, unconfirmable since there is no DNA. Germline values: CDR1 SEHNR, CDR2 FQNEAQ (reference sequence). The length of the CDR3 is 15 residues. The CDR3 region is CASSATGGATDTQYF.

The chain has TRBV5-1 and TRBJ2-7; TCRdb's D gene call, TRBD2, goes unchecked for lack of DNA. The germline CDR1 and CDR2 sequences are SGHRS and YFSETQ. The CDR3 runs 14 residues. This CDR3 is CASSFRDSAYEQYF.

The V call is TRBV7-8, the J call TRBJ2-3; TCRdb outputs TRBD1, but without DNA this stays unchecked. Germline loops: CDR1 SGHVS, CDR2 FQNEAQ. The CDR3 has 18 residues. The CDR3 sequence is CASSLQTGLDRVTDTQYF.

The rearrangement uses TRBV28 and TRBJ1-1; absent DNA, TCRdb's TRBD1 call cannot be checked. Germline V gene data show CDR1 as MDHEN and CDR2 as SYDVKM. The CDR3 totals 16 residues. This chain's CDR3 is CASSLLQAEMNTEAFF.

The chain uses TRBV6-5 and TRBJ1-5; TCRdb proposes TRBD1, but this gene call is untestable without DNA. Germline V CDR1 and CDR2: MNHEY, SVGAGI. The CDR3 length is 14 residues. This chain's CDR3 is CASSPGGLVQPQHF.

The genes are TRBV7-9 and TRBJ2-3. The germline CDR1 and CDR2 sequences are SEHNR and FQNEAQ (reference sequence). The CDR3 covers 14 residues. The CDR3 protein is CASSLRTSGDTQYF.

This chain joins TRBV24-1 and TRBJ2-2. This CDR3 has 13 amino acids. The germline V gene encodes CDR1 KGHDR and CDR2 SFDVKD. The CDR3 here is CATSDPRAGELFF.

This chain connects TRBV28 to TRBJ2-1. The CDR3 sequence is 13 residues long. Germline V CDR1 and CDR2: MDHEN, SYDVKM. The CDR3 here is CASSFDDYNEQFF.

The chain links TRBV25-1 to TRBJ1-1; the D call of TRBD1 rests on TCRdb alone, since no DNA is present to check it. Germline V gene sequence: CDR1 MGHDK, CDR2 SYGVNS. This CDR3 comprises 14 residues. The chain's CDR3 is CASSEAGSWTEAFF.

The genes are TRBV4-1 and TRBJ1-1; without DNA, the TCRdb call of TRBD1 cannot be checked. Germline loops: CDR1 MGHRA, CDR2 YSYEKL. This CDR3 is built from 15 residues. The CDR3 loop reads CASSQAGQGNTEAFF.

The chain has TRBV27 and TRBJ2-1; the D gene TCRdb calls, TRBD1, cannot be checked with no DNA. The CDR3 spans 14 residues. In germline, CDR1 is MNHEY, CDR2 SMNVEV (reference sequence). The CDR3 is CASTWGGAGNEQFF.

The chain links TRBV7-6 to TRBJ2-3. Per the germline V gene, CDR1 is SGHVS and CDR2 is FNYEAQ. CDR3 length: 16 residues. The CDR3 spells CASSSEFGLAADTQYF.

V usage is TRBV20-1 and J usage is TRBJ2-1; checking the TCRdb D call of TRBD1 is not possible without DNA. Germline lookup yields CDR1 DFQATT and CDR2 SNEGSKA (reference sequence). CDR3 size: 15 residues. The chain's CDR3 is CSASYPGQVYNEQFF.

The rearrangement joins TRBV4-1 to TRBJ2-7; TCRdb's D call of TRBD1 is untestable without DNA. This CDR3 has 16 residues. Germline assignment: CDR1 MGHRA and CDR2 YSYEKL. The CDR3 spells CASSLFLKGRGNEQYF.

The chain carries TRBV28 and TRBJ1-1; as DNA is missing, the TRBD1 call by TCRdb cannot be tested. Germline V gives CDR1 MDHEN, CDR2 SYDVKM. The CDR3 spans 13 residues. CDR3 in amino acids: CATRDRVNTEAFF.